The next 6 T cell receptor beta chains were all read from a single sample in a study of CD8 T cells in Susac syndrome. Reverse transcription of 0.5 to 1 ug RNA was performed with random hexamers. A single record per CDR3 protein comes from TCRdb applying MiXCR to the immunoSEQ multiplex PCR reads. Of 250,000 to 300,000 distinct CDR3 sequences listed, 70% to 90% were seen once; the top ten hold about 0.17%. Sequenced material: CD8+ T cells from PBMCs. These receptor sequences come from a human donor with multiple sclerosis.

The V call is TRBV3-1, the J call TRBJ1-1; possible D gene TRBD1, 6 bases. The germline gives CDR1 LGHDT, CDR2 YNNKEL (reference sequence). This CDR3 has 17 residues. V was trimmed by 2 bases and J by 4 bases, leaving 20 bases between them. The CDR3 sequence is CASSQLTGPNRATEAFF. The CDR3 nucleotides read TGTGCCAGCAGCCAACTAACGGGCCCTAACAGGGCCACTGAAGCTTTCTTT.

The gene calls are TRBV27 and TRBJ2-5; the D is unclear. Trimming pared 6 bases from V and 14 bases from J, leaving 7 bases between. This CDR3 region has 8 residues. Germline values: CDR1 MNHEY, CDR2 SMNVEV (reference sequence). This CDR3 reads CASRPSYF. The CDR3 bases are TGTGCCAGCAGACCATCATACTTC.

The chain employs TRBV19 and TRBJ2-2, with TRBD1 identical over 7 bases. The CDR3 is made up of 14 amino acids. Trimming took 4 bases from V and 7 from J; bases not matched to a gene: 6. Per germline, CDR1 LNHDA and CDR2 SQIVND (reference sequence). CDR3 loop: CASSTGQFIGELFF. The CDR3 nucleotides read TGTGCCAGTAGTACGGGACAGTTCATCGGGGAGCTGTTTTTT.

V usage is TRBV7-8 and J usage is TRBJ2-1; D gene ambiguous. Trimming took off 3 bases at V and 4 bases at J, with 7 bases between the two ends. CDR1 SGHVS and CDR2 FQNEAQ come from the germline V gene. The CDR3 is 13 amino acids. DNA for the CDR3: TGTGCCAGCAGCTTTCAGGAGTACAATGAGCAGTTCTTC. This codes for CASSFQEYNEQFF.

The chain employs TRBV6-2 or TRBV6-3 and TRBJ2-5; either TRBD1 or TRBD2 may supply D (6 bases each). Trimming removed 7 bases at V and 4 bases at J, with 19 bases between. Germline V gene sequence: CDR1 MNHEY, CDR2 SVGEGT. The CDR3 is made up of 15 amino acids. CDR3 sequence reads: CASTTQGGLGETQYF. CDR3 DNA sequence: TGTGCCAGCACTACACAAGGGGGGCTGGGAGAGACCCAGTACTTC.

This chain links TRBV4-2 with TRBJ1-1; TRBD1 might be the D (5 bases). The CDR3 is 16 amino acids. The germline V gene encodes CDR1 LGHNA and CDR2 YNFKEQ. With 0 bases removed from V and 6 bases from J, the gap between germline ends came to 17 bases. Here the CDR3 reads CASSQEGTLWEAEAFF. CDR3 bases: TGTGCCAGCAGCCAAGAGGGGACGTTGTGGGAAGCTGAAGCTTTCTTT.